This passage covers 17 T cell receptor beta chains from one sample sequenced in a study of OX40 agonist ivuxolimab in advanced cancers. Assay used: immunoSEQ multiplex PCR; TCRdb lists only in-frame clones, some missing. The data contain some 53,000 clones, 90% to 95% of them singletons. Sequenced here: CD4+ or CD8+ T cells sorted from blood, sampled in a trial of the OX40 agonist ivuxolimab. The receptor set was obtained from an adult with an advanced solid tumor such as melanoma, head and neck, liver or kidney cancer.

The chain uses TRBV28 and TRBJ1-5; D gene unclear. Germline V gene data show CDR1 as MDHEN and CDR2 as SYDVKM. The CDR3 sequence is 12 residues long. With 2 bases removed from V and 7 bases from J, the gap between germline ends came to 6 bases. CDR3 in DNA: TGTGCCAGCAGTTTAATCGGACAGCCCCAGCATTTT. The encoded protein is CASSLIGQPQHF.

The rearrangement uses TRBV19 and TRBJ2-1; D not resolved. CDR1 and CDR2 from the germline V gene are LNHDA and SQIVND (reference sequence). This CDR3 has 14 residues. Trimming left V 6 bases short and J 0 bases short, with 9 bases between. CDR3 sequence: CASSTYSSYNEQFF. The CDR3 coding sequence is TGTGCCAGTAGCACTTACTCCTCCTACAATGAGCAGTTCTTC.

V usage is TRBV19 and J usage is TRBJ2-7, with TRBD2 matching over 8 bases. The V gene's germline CDR1 is LNHDA and CDR2 SQIVND (reference sequence). This CDR3 is built from 15 residues. The J segment lost 0 bases and the V segment lost 2 bases, leaving 3 bases of the junction unmatched. The CDR3 sequence is CASSITSGGSYEQYF. The DNA for the CDR3 is TGTGCCAGTAGTATAACTAGCGGCGGCTCCTACGAGCAGTACTTC. Variable domain in full (rest from reference TRBV19 and TRBJ2-7): DGGITQSPKYLFRKEGQNVTLSCEQNLNHDAMYWYRQDPGQGLRLIYYSQIVNDFQKGDIAEGYSVSREKKESFPLTVTSAQKNPTAFYLCASSITSGGSYEQYFGPGTRLTVT.

This chain uses TRBV27 with TRBJ2-3; D remains unclear. CDR1 is MNHEY, CDR2 SMNVEV, per germline (reference sequence). V lost 6 bases, J lost 0 bases, and 7 bases lay in between. The CDR3 is 13 amino acids. The CDR3 sequence: CASRGYSTDTQYF. CDR3 DNA: TGTGCCAGCAGAGGGTATAGCACAGATACGCAGTATTTT.

The chain couples TRBV7-9 to TRBJ2-1; D uncertain. The CDR3 extends over 11 amino acids. Germline V gene lookup returns CDR1 SEHNR and CDR2 FQNEAQ (reference sequence). V was clipped by 2 bases and J by 8 bases, with 4 bases between them. In DNA, the CDR3 is TGTGCCAGCAGCTTAAATGATGAGCAGTTCTTC. Translating it yields CASSLNDEQFF.

The rearrangement uses TRBV10-3 and TRBJ2-2; 14 bases agree with TRBD2. Germline lookup yields CDR1 ENHRY and CDR2 SYGVKD. The CDR3 consists of 16 residues. Losses at the gene ends were 6 bases for V and 5 bases for J; bases not matched to a gene: 5. CDR3 sequence (DNA): TGTGCCATCAGAGGGACTAGCGGGAGTAGGACCGGGGAGCTGTTTTTT. Its translation: CAIRGTSGSRTGELFF.

The chain combines TRBV9 with TRBJ2-1, with TRBD2 identical over 11 bases. Germline values: CDR1 SGDLS, CDR2 YYNGEE. CDR3 length: 14 amino acids. V lost 0 bases and J lost 7; bases outside the gene matches: 0. In nucleotides, the CDR3 is TGTGCCAGCAGCGTAGGGACTAGCGGGAATGAGCAGTTCTTC. This codes for CASSVGTSGNEQFF.

V and J are TRBV13 and TRBJ1-2; TRBD1 agrees at 7 bases. The germline V gene has CDR1 PRHDT and CDR2 FYEKMQ (reference sequence). The CDR3 runs 13 residues. Trimming removed 10 bases from V and 5 bases from J; junction bases left unmatched: 10. CDR3 nucleotide sequence: TGTGCCACCCAGGAGGGCAGGGGGTATGGCTACACCTTC. Translation: CATQEGRGYGYTF.

The chain carries TRBV4-2 and TRBJ2-7, with D unclear. Trimming stripped 0 bases from V and 5 bases from J, with 14 bases between. CDR3 size: 15 residues. In germline, CDR1 is LGHNA, CDR2 YNFKEQ. The CDR3 reads CASSQDYPSVNEQYF. The CDR3 DNA follows: TGTGCCAGCAGCCAAGACTACCCCTCAGTGAACGAGCAGTACTTC.

V and J are TRBV30 and TRBJ2-1, with D perhaps matching TRBD1 (5 bases). CDR1 is GTSNPN and CDR2 is SVGIG in the germline V gene (reference sequence). Trimming took off 2 bases at V and 2 bases at J, with 7 bases between the two ends. This CDR3 has 13 residues. DNA of the CDR3: TGTGCCTGGAGTTGGGGCACCTACAATGAGCAGTTCTTC. This gives the protein CAWSWGTYNEQFF.

Worth noting for this clone: This CDR3 is also generated by other DNA sequences in the sample. The chain employs TRBV5-1 and TRBJ2-7; D unresolved. Germline CDR1 and CDR2: SGHRS and YFSETQ. The CDR3 extends over 15 amino acids. The V gene lost 4 bases and the J gene lost 0 bases, with 14 bases spanning the gap. The CDR3 bases are TGCGCCAGCAGCCTGGACGACCCGAGCTCCTACGAGCAGTACTTC. It specifies CASSLDDPSSYEQYF.

The chain has TRBV2 and TRBJ2-5, with 8 bases fitting TRBD2. Germline CDR1 reads SNHLY; CDR2 reads FYNNEI. The CDR3 spans 15 residues. V was pared by 1 base and J by 5 bases, with 6 bases of the junction left unmatched. CDR3: CASSEVAGGRETQYF. CDR3 sequence (DNA): TGTGCCAGCAGTGAAGTGGCGGGAGGAAGGGAGACCCAGTACTTC.

The J gene is TRBJ2-1, the V gene TRBV30; 14 bases line up with TRBD2. Germline V gene data show CDR1 as GTSNPN and CDR2 as SVGIG (reference sequence). The V gene end was trimmed by 5 bases and the J gene end by 0 bases; junction bases not matched to a gene: 9. The CDR3 consists of 18 residues. In nucleotides, the CDR3 is TGTGCCTGGCTCCGGACTAGCGGGAGGACCTTCTCCTACAATGAGCAGTTCTTC. Encoded protein: CAWLRTSGRTFSYNEQFF. Drawing the rest from reference TRBV30 and TRBJ2-1, the complete variable domain is SQTIHQWPATLVQPVGSPLSLECTVEGTSNPNLYWYRQAAGRGLQLLFYSVGIGQISSEVPQNLSASRPQDRQFILSSKKLLLSDSGFYLCAWLRTSGRTFSYNEQFFGPGTRLTVL.

The chain employs TRBV10-2 and TRBJ1-6; a possible D gene is TRBD1 (5 bases). In germline, CDR1 is WSHSY, CDR2 SAAADI. This CDR3 is built from 20 residues. V lost 6 bases to trimming and J lost 7 bases, with 31 bases between them. CDR3 DNA: TGCGCCAGCAGCGACCCCTTACAGGTTCTCCTCCCTCCAGAGAATTCACCCCTCCACTTT. Translation: CASSDPLQVLLPPENSPLHF.

V and J are TRBV28 and TRBJ2-3, with 7 nucleotides matching TRBD2. The CDR3 extends over 15 amino acids. Trimming removed 4 bases from V and 2 bases from J; junction bases left unmatched: 6. The germline gives CDR1 MDHEN, CDR2 SYDVKM. The CDR3 here is CASSSGLEITDTQYF. The CDR3 DNA sequence: TGTGCCAGCAGTTCCGGACTAGAGATCACAGATACGCAGTATTTT.

The chain is built from TRBV10-2 and TRBJ2-1, with TRBD2 matching 10 bases. The CDR3 extends over 17 amino acids. V trimming: 1 base; J trimming: 4 bases; junction bases outside the gene matches: 7. The germline gives CDR1 WSHSY, CDR2 SAAADI. DNA for the CDR3: TGCGCCAGCAGTGAGTGGGCTAGCGGGAGTGTGTACAATGAGCAGTTCTTC. This gives the protein CASSEWASGSVYNEQFF.

The gene calls are TRBV28 and TRBJ1-1; no definite D call. The CDR3 is 12 residues long. V shed 11 bases and J shed 7 bases, with 17 bases lying between them. Germline V gives CDR1 MDHEN, CDR2 SYDVKM. CDR3 coding DNA: TGTGCCTCCGGTCCAATGATAGATGAAGCTTTCTTT. It is translated as CASGPMIDEAFF.